This T cell receptor (beta chain) is from a study of cytomegalovirus exposure and HLA in healthy donors. Primers for the PCR totalled 60 Vbeta and 13 Jbeta. Profiled with immunoSEQ multiplex PCR; TCRdb holds only in-frame clones, not every one. The table has some 110,000 clones, roughly 70% seen once. The germline V gene has CDR1 LNHDA and CDR2 SQIVND (reference sequence). The CDR3 loop spans 14 amino acids. V lost 1 base to trimming and J lost 2 bases, with 8 bases between them. This TCR was recovered from a woman aged 25 to 39 in good health and CMV-seronegative. The source material was PBMCs. The J gene is TRBJ2-5, the V gene TRBV19; the D is unclear. The CDR3 spells CASSIGGNQETQYF. The CDR3 DNA reads TGTGCCAGTAGTATAGGCGGCAATCAAGAGACCCAGTACTTC.